These T cell receptor beta chains were read from a single sample in a study of Tregs in tolerant kidney transplant recipients. Assay: immunoSEQ multiplex PCR; the TCRdb copy retains only in-frame clones and omits some. This table holds about 44,000 clones, roughly 95% found once. Their cognate antigens are unknown. Sequencing was done on a sample of Tregs from blood cultured with allogeneic cells. These receptors were obtained from a human donor in good health. Both conserved end residues are part of each CDR3. A D gene is named only where the DNA matches it firmly. Expanded clones are given a class, and other clones once, few, many or no size at all.

j_gene	len	d_gene	v_gene	abundance	CDR3aa	CDR3nt
TRBJ1-2	12	-	TRBV19	-	CASRGSLYGYTF	TGTGCCAGTAGAGGGAGTCTATATGGCTACACCTTC
TRBJ2-1	15	TRBD1	TRBV11-1	-	CASSFGTGGYNEQFF	TGTGCCAGCAGCTTCGGGACAGGGGGATACAATGAGCAGTTCTTC
TRBJ2-2	18	TRBD2	TRBV5-1	-	CASSFLGLQAGVGGELFF	TGCGCCAGCAGCTTTTTAGGGCTACAAGCGGGGGTCGGCGGGGAGCTGTTTTTT
TRBJ1-3	14	-	TRBV18	-	CASSPQGSGNTIYF	TGTGCCAGCTCACCACAGGGGTCTGGAAACACCATATATTTT
TRBJ2-1	16	TRBD2	TRBV11-3	once	CASSPRTGRGWHEQFF	TGTGCCAGCAGCCCCCGGACCGGGCGGGGGTGGCATGAGCAGTTCTTC
TRBJ2-6	17	-	TRBV7-3	-	CASSWERLQSRANVLTF	TGTGCCAGCAGCTGGGAACGCTTACAAAGTCGGGCCAACGTCCTGACTTTC
TRBJ1-2	13	-	TRBV6-1	-	CASSGPLFYGYTF	TGTGCCAGCAGTGGGCCCTTGTTCTATGGCTACACCTTC
TRBJ2-3	17	-	TRBV4-1	-	CASSLRIPGSSTDTQYF	TGCGCCAGCAGCCTGAGGATCCCGGGGAGTAGCACAGATACGCAGTATTTT
TRBJ2-7	17	TRBD2	TRBV27	-	CASSLWGPAGGTHEQYF	TGTGCCAGCAGTTTATGGGGGCCGGCGGGAGGAACCCACGAGCAGTACTTC
TRBJ2-7	16	TRBD1	TRBV9	-	CASSVGGTGGRNEQYF	TGTGCCAGCAGCGTAGGCGGGACAGGGGGCAGGAACGAGCAGTACTTC
TRBJ1-2	16	-	TRBV19	-	CASSPRGVARVYGYTF	TGTGCCAGTAGCCCCCGCGGAGTAGCGAGGGTATATGGCTACACCTTC
TRBJ2-1	15	-	TRBV5-1	-	CASSWGGSSYNEQFF	TGCGCCAGCAGCTGGGGAGGAAGCTCCTACAATGAGCAGTTCTTC
TRBJ2-3	15	TRBD2	TRBV5-4	-	CASSPVAGVGDTQYF	TGTGCCAGCAGCCCCGTAGCGGGAGTAGGTGATACGCAGTATTTT
TRBJ2-4	14	-	TRBV21-1	-	CASSFGTGGNIQYF	TGTGCCAGCAGCTTTGGGACAGGAGGGAACATTCAGTACTTC
TRBJ2-1	11	-	TRBV15	-	CATGTVNEQFF	TGTGCCACCGGGACGGTCAATGAGCAGTTCTTC